The clone carrying this T cell receptor beta chain is a singleton in its sample. The sample belongs to a study of long-term antiretroviral therapy in people with HIV. The length of the CDR3 is 17 residues. The junction had 8 bases not matched to a gene; V was cut back by 0 bases and J by 5 bases. CDR1 and CDR2 from the germline V gene are LGHNA and YNFKEQ. Researchers ran immunoSEQ v3.0 at survey level. Each sample had sequencing targeting roughly 35,000-55,000 T-cell genomes. TCRdb's copy holds only in-frame clones and misses some; the assay was immunoSEQ multiplex PCR. The repertoire has tens of thousands of clones, roughly 92% of them found once; the top ten carry 10%.

The TCR was taken from a man aged 35 to 55 with HIV. The gene calls are TRBV4-2 and TRBJ2-2; 8 nucleotides align to TRBD2. The sequences come from unsorted PBMCs, collected 6.2 years after starting antiretroviral therapy. The CDR3 nucleotides are TGTGCCAGCAGCCAAGAACTAAGCGGGAGTGGGACCGGGGAGCTGTTTTTT. Translation gives CASSQELSGSGTGELFF.